This T cell receptor (beta chain) originates from a study of blood T cell repertoires in COVID-19. Germline-derived CDR1 and CDR2 are SGHRS and YFSETQ. CDR3 length: 15 residues. Trimming removed 0 bases from V and 4 bases from J, with 13 bases in between. Produced via immunoSEQ multiplex PCR; TCRdb's table is partial and in-frame only. The repertoire holds approximately 240,000 clones, with 70% to 85% as singletons. Source material: peripheral blood. J is TRBJ1-1 and V is TRBV5-1; D might be TRBD1 (6 bases). This TCR derives from a woman between 40 and 55 years old who had recovered from COVID-19. The CDR3 region is CASSLEGQGITEAFF. CDR3 DNA: TGCGCCAGCAGCTTGGAGGGGCAGGGGATCACTGAAGCTTTCTTT.